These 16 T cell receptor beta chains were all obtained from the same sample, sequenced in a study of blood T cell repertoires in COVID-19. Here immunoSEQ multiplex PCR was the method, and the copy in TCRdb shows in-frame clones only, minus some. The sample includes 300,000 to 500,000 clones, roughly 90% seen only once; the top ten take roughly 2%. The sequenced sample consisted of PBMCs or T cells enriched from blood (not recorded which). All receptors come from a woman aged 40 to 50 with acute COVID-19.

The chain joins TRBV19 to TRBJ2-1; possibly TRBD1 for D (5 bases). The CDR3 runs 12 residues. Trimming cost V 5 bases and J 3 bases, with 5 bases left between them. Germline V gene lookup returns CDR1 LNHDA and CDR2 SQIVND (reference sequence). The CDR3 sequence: CASSQGYNEQFF. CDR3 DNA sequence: TGTGCCAGTAGTCAGGGCTACAATGAGCAGTTCTTC.

As DNA, the CDR3 is TGTGCCAGCAGCCCGACAGGGCCCGGGGAGCTGTTTTTT. As protein: CASSPTGPGELFF. This chain uses TRBV12-3 or TRBV12-4 with TRBJ2-2; 7 positions match TRBD1. The CDR3 runs to 13 residues. Unmatched junction bases numbered 4, after V lost 6 bases and J lost 6 bases.

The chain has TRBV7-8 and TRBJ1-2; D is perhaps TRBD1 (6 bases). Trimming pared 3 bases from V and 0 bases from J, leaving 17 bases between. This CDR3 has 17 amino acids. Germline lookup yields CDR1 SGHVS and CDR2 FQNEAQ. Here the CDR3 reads CASSFQGRGFANYGYTF. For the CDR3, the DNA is TGTGCCAGCAGCTTTCAAGGCAGGGGATTTGCTAACTATGGCTACACCTTC.

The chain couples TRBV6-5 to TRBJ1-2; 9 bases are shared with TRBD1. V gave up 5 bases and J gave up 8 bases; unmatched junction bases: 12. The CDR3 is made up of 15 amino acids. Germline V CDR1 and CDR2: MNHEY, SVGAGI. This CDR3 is CASSPQPGQGEGYTF. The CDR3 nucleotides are TGTGCCAGCAGTCCACAACCGGGACAGGGTGAGGGCTACACCTTC.

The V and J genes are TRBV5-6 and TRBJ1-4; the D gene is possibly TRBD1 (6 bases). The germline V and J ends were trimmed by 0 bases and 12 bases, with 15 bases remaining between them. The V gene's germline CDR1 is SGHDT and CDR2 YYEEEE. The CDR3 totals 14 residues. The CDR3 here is CASSLGSRGYELFF. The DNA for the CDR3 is TGTGCCAGCAGCTTGGGGTCCAGGGGTTATGAACTGTTTTTT.

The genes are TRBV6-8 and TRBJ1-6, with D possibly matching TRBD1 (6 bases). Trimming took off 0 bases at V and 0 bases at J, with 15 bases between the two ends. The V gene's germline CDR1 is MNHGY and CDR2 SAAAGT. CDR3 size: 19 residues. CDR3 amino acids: CASSYSILGQPSYNSPLHF. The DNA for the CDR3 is TGTGCCAGCAGTTACTCGATTCTTGGACAGCCCTCCTATAATTCACCCCTCCACTTT.

CDR3 nucleotide sequence: TGCAGCATACCAGGGGGCAGGGGGCTATGGGGCTACACCTTC. Protein product: CSIPGGRGLWGYTF. This sequence joins TRBV29-1 and TRBJ1-2; 8 positions match TRBD1. CDR3 length equals 14 residues. Germline V gene data show CDR1 as SQVTM and CDR2 as ANQGSEA. Trimming removed 8 bases from V and 8 bases from J; junction bases left unmatched: 16.

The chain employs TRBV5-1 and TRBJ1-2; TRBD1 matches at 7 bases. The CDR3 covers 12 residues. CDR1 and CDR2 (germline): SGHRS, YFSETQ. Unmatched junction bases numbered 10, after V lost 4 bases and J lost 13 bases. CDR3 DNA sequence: TGCGCCAGCAGCGCCGGACAGGTCGGGTCCACCTTC. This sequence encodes CASSAGQVGSTF.

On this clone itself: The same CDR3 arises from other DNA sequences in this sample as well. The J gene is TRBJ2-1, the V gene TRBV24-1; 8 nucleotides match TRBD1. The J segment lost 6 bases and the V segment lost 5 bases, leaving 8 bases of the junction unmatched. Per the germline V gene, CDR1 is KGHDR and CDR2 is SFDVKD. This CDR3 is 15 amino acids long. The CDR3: CATSAPGRGLNEQFF. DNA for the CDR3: TGTGCCACCAGTGCCCCGGGCAGGGGGCTCAATGAGCAGTTCTTC.

The CDR3 sequence is CATVDSMKTQYF. The CDR3, as DNA: TGTGCCACTGTGGACAGTATGAAGACCCAGTACTTC. The chain recombines TRBV10-3 with TRBJ2-5, with D maybe TRBD1 (6 bases). The germline CDR1 and CDR2 sequences are ENHRY and SYGVKD. This CDR3 spans 12 amino acids. The V and J ends lost 10 bases and 6 bases respectively, with 15 bases between them.

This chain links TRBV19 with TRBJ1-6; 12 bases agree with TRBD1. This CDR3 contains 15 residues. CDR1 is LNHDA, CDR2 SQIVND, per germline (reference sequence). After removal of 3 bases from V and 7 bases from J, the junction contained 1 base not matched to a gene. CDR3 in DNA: TGTGCCAGTAGTATGGGGACAGGGGGCAATTCACCCCTCCACTTT. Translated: CASSMGTGGNSPLHF.

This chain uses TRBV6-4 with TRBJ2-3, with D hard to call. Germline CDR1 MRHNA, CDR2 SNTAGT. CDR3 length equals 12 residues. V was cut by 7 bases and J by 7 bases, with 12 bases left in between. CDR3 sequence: CASTTRVHTQYF. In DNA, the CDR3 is TGTGCCAGCACTACTCGAGTCCATACGCAGTATTTT.

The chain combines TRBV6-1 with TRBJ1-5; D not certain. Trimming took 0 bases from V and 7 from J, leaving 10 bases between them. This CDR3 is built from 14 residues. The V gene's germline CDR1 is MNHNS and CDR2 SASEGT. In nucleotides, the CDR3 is TGTGCCAGCAGTGAAGCGCTTCGGGTGCAGCCCCAGCATTTT. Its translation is CASSEALRVQPQHF.

The CDR3 is CASSPTESYGYTF. For the CDR3, the DNA is TGTGCCAGCAGCCCGACAGAGTCCTATGGCTACACCTTC. The chain links TRBV3-1 (or the pseudogene TRBV3-2) to TRBJ1-2, with D tentatively TRBD1 (5 bases). CDR3 length: 13 amino acids. Germline V gives CDR1 LGHDT, CDR2 YNNKEL (reference sequence). V was trimmed by 4 bases and J by 4 bases, leaving 10 bases between them.

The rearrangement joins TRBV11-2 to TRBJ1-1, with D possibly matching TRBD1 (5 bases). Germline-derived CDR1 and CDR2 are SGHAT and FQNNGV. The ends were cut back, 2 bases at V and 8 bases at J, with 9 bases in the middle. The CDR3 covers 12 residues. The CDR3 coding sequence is TGTGCCAGCAGCTTATCTGCAGGGGAAGCTTTCTTT. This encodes CASSLSAGEAFF.

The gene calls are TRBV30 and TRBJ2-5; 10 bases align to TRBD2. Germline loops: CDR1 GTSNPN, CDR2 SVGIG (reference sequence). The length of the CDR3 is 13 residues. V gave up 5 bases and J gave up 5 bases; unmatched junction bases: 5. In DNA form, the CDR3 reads TGTGCCTGGGGGAGCGGGGGGGTGGAGACCCAGTACTTC. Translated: CAWGSGGVETQYF.